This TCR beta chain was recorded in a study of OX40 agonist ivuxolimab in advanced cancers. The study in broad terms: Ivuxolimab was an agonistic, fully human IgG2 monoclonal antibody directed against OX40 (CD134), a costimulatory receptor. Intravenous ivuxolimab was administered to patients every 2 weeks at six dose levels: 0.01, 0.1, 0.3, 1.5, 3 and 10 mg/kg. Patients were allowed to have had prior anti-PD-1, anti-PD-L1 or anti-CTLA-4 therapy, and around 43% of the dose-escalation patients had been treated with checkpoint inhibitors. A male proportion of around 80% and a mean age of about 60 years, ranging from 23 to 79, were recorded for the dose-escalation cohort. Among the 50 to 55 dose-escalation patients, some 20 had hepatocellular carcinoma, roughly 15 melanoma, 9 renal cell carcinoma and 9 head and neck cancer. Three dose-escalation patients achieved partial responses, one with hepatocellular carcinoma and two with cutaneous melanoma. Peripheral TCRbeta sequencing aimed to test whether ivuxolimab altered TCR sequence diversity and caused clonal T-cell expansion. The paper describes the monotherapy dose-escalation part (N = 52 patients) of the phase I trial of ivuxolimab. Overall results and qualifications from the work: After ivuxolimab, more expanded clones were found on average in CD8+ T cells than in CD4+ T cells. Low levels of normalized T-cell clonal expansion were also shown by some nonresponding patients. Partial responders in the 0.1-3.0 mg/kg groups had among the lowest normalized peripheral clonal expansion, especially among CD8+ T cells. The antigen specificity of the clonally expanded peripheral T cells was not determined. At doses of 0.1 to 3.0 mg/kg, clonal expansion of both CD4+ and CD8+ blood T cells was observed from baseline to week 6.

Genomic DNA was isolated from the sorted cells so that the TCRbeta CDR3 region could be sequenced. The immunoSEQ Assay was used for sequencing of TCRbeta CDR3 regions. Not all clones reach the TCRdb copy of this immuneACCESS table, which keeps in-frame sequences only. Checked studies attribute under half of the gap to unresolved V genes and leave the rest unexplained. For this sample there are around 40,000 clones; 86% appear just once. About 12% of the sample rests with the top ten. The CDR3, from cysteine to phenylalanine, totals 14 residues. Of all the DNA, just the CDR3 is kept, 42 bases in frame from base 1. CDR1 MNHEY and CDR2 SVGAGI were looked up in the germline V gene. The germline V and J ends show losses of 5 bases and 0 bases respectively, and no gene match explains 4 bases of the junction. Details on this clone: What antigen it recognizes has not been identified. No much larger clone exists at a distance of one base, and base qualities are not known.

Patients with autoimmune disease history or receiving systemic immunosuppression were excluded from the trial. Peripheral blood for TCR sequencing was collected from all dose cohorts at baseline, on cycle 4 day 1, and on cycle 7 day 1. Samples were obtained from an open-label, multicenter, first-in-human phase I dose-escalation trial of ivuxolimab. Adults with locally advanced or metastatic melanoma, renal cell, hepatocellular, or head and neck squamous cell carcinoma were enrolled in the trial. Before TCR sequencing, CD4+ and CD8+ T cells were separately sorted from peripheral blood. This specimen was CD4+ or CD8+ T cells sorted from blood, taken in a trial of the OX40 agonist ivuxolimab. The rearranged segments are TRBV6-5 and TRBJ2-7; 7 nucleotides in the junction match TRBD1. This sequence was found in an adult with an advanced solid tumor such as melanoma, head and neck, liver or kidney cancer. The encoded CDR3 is CASSEQGSSYEQYF. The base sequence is TGTGCCAGCAGTGAACAGGGGAGCTCCTACGAGCAGTACTTC.